Listed here are 31 T cell receptor beta chains from one sample, sequenced in a study of shared clonotypes between healthy human individuals. Assay: immunoSEQ multiplex PCR; the TCRdb copy retains only in-frame clones and omits some. The sample holds millions of clones, roughly 93% seen once. Specimen: naive CD4+ T cells from PBMCs. The subset was: CD45RA+ positively selected. Every receptor here comes from a man aged 18 to 30 in good health. Some clones in this sample may be carry-over from other donors' samples.

V usage is TRBV15 and J usage is TRBJ2-5; D perhaps matches TRBD2 (6 bases). From germline, CDR1 is LNHNV and CDR2 YYDKDF (reference sequence). The V gene lost 0 bases and the J gene lost 2 bases, with 13 bases spanning the gap. There are 16 residues in the CDR3. CDR3 bases: TGTGCCACCAGCAGAGATCGTCGGCGGGAACAAGAGACCCAGTACTTC. It codes for CATSRDRRREQETQYF.

This chain links TRBV7-2 with TRBJ2-2, with unresolved D. V lost 0 bases and J 1 base, leaving 6 bases between the germline ends. The CDR3 contains 15 residues. CDR1 is SGHTA and CDR2 is FQGNSA in the germline V gene. The CDR3 DNA sequence: TGTGCCAGCAGCTTAGCGCTTCTGAACACCGGGGAGCTGTTTTTT. Protein product: CASSLALLNTGELFF.

This sequence joins TRBV11-2 and TRBJ2-5; 9 positions agree with TRBD1. Germline V gene lookup returns CDR1 SGHAT and CDR2 FQNNGV. This CDR3 has 16 amino acids. Losses at the gene ends were 2 bases for V and 4 bases for J; bases not matched to a gene: 8. Written as DNA, the CDR3 is TGTGCCAGCAGCTTAATTTGGGGACAGGGCCGAGAGACCCAGTACTTC. Translation: CASSLIWGQGRETQYF.

This chain uses TRBV7-9 with TRBJ2-4; D is tentatively TRBD1 or TRBD2 (5 bases each). Germline V gene data show CDR1 as SEHNR and CDR2 as FQNEAQ (reference sequence). The CDR3 totals 15 residues. V shed 4 bases and J shed 7 bases, with 17 bases lying between them. CDR3 coding DNA: TGTGCCAGCAGCTACCATGGGGGAAATGGGAACATTCAGTACTTC. This codes for CASSYHGGNGNIQYF.

In regard to this clone: The sample holds other DNA sequences that translate to the same CDR3. The gene calls are TRBV11-2 and TRBJ2-1; D gene unclear. V was shortened by 1 base and J by 1 base, with 8 bases between the two germline ends. The CDR3 totals 15 residues. Germline V gene lookup returns CDR1 SGHAT and CDR2 FQNNGV. CDR3 coding DNA: TGTGCCAGCAGCTTAGGTGCTGGTTCCTACAATGAGCAGTTCTTC. This encodes CASSLGAGSYNEQFF. Based on the CDR3 plus reference TRBV11-2 and TRBJ2-1, the full variable domain is EAGVAQSPRYKIIEKRQSVAFWCNPISGHATLYWYQQILGQGPKLLIQFQNNGVVDDSQLPKDRFSAERLKGVDSTLKIQPAKLEDSAVYLCASSLGAGSYNEQFFGPGTRLTVL.

This clone showed up just once. The chain uses TRBV13 and TRBJ1-4; TRBD1 might be the D (5 bases). Germline CDR1 PRHDT, CDR2 FYEKMQ (reference sequence). The CDR3 is 16 amino acids. Trimming left V 3 bases short and J 3 bases short, with 14 bases between. The CDR3 DNA reads TGTGCCAGCAGCTTCTTCCCGGGGACGGCTAATGAAAAACTGTTTTTT. This translates into CASSFFPGTANEKLFF.

The chain employs TRBV18 and TRBJ1-2; D may be TRBD1 (5 bases). V was clipped by 8 bases and J by 0 bases, with 13 bases between them. The germline CDR1 and CDR2 sequences are KGHSH and LQKENI. The CDR3 is made up of 14 amino acids. This chain's CDR3 is CASTTGNTNYGYTF. Written as DNA, the CDR3 is TGTGCCAGCACCACAGGAAACACTAACTATGGCTACACCTTC.

V and J are TRBV7-8 and TRBJ2-7, with a possible D match to TRBD2 (6 bases). The germline CDR1 and CDR2 sequences are SGHVS and FQNEAQ. V was shortened by 5 bases and J by 0 bases, with 20 bases between the two germline ends. The CDR3 sequence is 17 residues long. The DNA of the CDR3 is TGTGCCAGCAGCCGACCAATTGGGAGGACCTTCTCCTACGAGCAGTACTTC. Translating gives CASSRPIGRTFSYEQYF. Filled out from reference TRBV7-8 and TRBJ2-7, the complete variable domain reads GAGVSQSPRYKVAKRGQDVALRCDPISGHVSLFWYQQALGQGPEFLTYFQNEAQLDKSGLPSDRFFAERPEGSVSTLKIQRTQQEDSAVYLCASSRPIGRTFSYEQYFGPGTRLTVT.

V gene TRBV6-6 combines with J gene TRBJ1-5; D remains unclear. Trimming shortened V by 6 bases and J by 0 bases, and 9 bases separated the two germline ends. The CDR3 is made up of 14 amino acids. CDR1 and CDR2 from the germline V gene are MNHNY and SVGAGI (reference sequence). The CDR3, as DNA: TGTGCCAGCAGGGAACGGCATAGCAATCAGCCCCAGCATTTT. It encodes CASRERHSNQPQHF.

This sequence joins TRBV6-5 and TRBJ1-6; no firm D call. V lost 3 bases, J lost 10 bases, and 16 bases lay in between. Germline values: CDR1 MNHEY, CDR2 SVGAGI. The CDR3 totals 15 residues. CDR3: CASSYGKGFASPLHF. CDR3 DNA sequence: TGTGCCAGCAGTTATGGAAAAGGGTTCGCGTCACCCCTCCACTTT.

A note on this clone: Other DNA sequences of this sample code for an identical CDR3. The chain links TRBV11-3 to TRBJ2-3; the D call may be TRBD1 or TRBD2 (5 bases each). This CDR3 contains 15 residues. Germline V gene sequence: CDR1 SGHNT, CDR2 YENEEA. V was pared by 5 bases and J by 1 base, with 13 bases between. CDR3 loop: CASSPGVGGTDTQYF. In nucleotides, the CDR3 is TGTGCCAGCAGCCCCGGGGTAGGGGGCACAGATACGCAGTATTTT.

The genes are TRBV2 and TRBJ2-1, with D perhaps TRBD2 (6 bases). The V end was cut by 7 bases, the J end by 8 bases, with 18 bases between. The CDR3 runs to 14 residues. Looked up from germline, CDR1 is SNHLY and CDR2 is FYNNEI. The CDR3 nucleotides read TGTGCCAGCATGCGGGGCTCCCTTTTGGATGAGCAGTTCTTC. This gives the protein CASMRGSLLDEQFF.

V and J are TRBV5-1 and TRBJ2-1, with D perhaps matching TRBD1 or TRBD2 (5 bases each). The germline CDR1 and CDR2 sequences are SGHRS and YFSETQ. The CDR3 covers 17 residues. V was trimmed by 0 bases and J by 0 bases, leaving 13 bases between them. The CDR3 region has the DNA TGCGCCAGCAGCTTGGGGGGGTCAAGGATCTCCTACAATGAGCAGTTCTTC. Protein sequence: CASSLGGSRISYNEQFF.

The V and J genes are TRBV7-3 and TRBJ2-3; D call uncertain. V lost 1 base and J lost 4, with 6 bases in between. This CDR3 spans 13 amino acids. Germline CDR1 is SGHTA and CDR2 is FQGTGA. For the CDR3, the DNA is TGTGCCAGCAGCTTAATCTGGGCAGATACGCAGTATTTT. The encoded protein is CASSLIWADTQYF.

This sequence joins TRBV4-2 and TRBJ2-7; 8 bases agree with TRBD2. V lost 2 bases and J lost 0; bases outside the gene matches: 0. This CDR3 is built from 14 residues. Germline CDR1 LGHNA, CDR2 YNFKEQ. Here the CDR3 reads CASSQTSGSYEQYF. DNA for the CDR3: TGTGCCAGCAGCCAAACTAGCGGCTCCTACGAGCAGTACTTC.

V and J are TRBV9 and TRBJ1-4; 11 bases are a match to TRBD1. The J segment lost 7 bases and the V segment lost 3 bases, leaving 8 bases of the junction unmatched. Germline CDR1 SGDLS, CDR2 YYNGEE. CDR3 length: 16 residues. The CDR3: CASSAGGGQGVEKLFF. The CDR3 coding sequence is TGTGCCAGCAGCGCTGGAGGGGGACAGGGGGTTGAAAAACTGTTTTTT.

The chain couples TRBV5-4 to TRBJ2-7; 10 bases align to TRBD1. The CDR3 runs 16 residues. Germline-derived CDR1 and CDR2 are SGHNT and YYREEE (reference sequence). V lost 4 bases and J lost 6; bases outside the gene matches: 13. CDR3 DNA: TGTGCCAGCAGCCCTCCCCAGGGACAGGGGTTAGCCGAGCAGTACTTC. Translation: CASSPPQGQGLAEQYF.

The chain has TRBV25-1 and TRBJ1-4; D perhaps matches TRBD1 (5 bases). Trimming stripped 4 bases from V and 0 bases from J, with 18 bases between. The CDR3 covers 18 residues. Germline V CDR1 and CDR2: MGHDK, SYGVNS. CDR3 coding DNA: TGTGCCAGCAGTGGGGGATCCGGGACGCTAGCAACTAATGAAAAACTGTTTTTT. This encodes CASSGGSGTLATNEKLFF.

The gene calls are TRBV4-2 and TRBJ1-2, with D hard to call. This CDR3 has 12 residues. Trimming cost V 1 base and J 6 bases, with 6 bases left between them. In germline, CDR1 is LGHNA, CDR2 YNFKEQ. This CDR3 reads CASSQAGDGYTF. CDR3 in DNA: TGTGCCAGCAGCCAAGCTGGGGATGGCTACACCTTC.

The chain has TRBV27 and TRBJ1-2; 7 bases align to TRBD1. The CDR3 is 17 residues long. J gave up 3 bases and V 3 bases, and 13 bases lay outside the gene matches. Germline V CDR1 and CDR2: MNHEY, SMNVEV (reference sequence). For the CDR3, the DNA is TGTGCCAGCAGTTTCTTAACAGGGGAGTCAAGGGACTATGGCTACACCTTC. As protein: CASSFLTGESRDYGYTF.

The rearrangement links TRBV5-1 to TRBJ2-2, with 8 bases lining up with TRBD1. The V gene end was trimmed by 4 bases and the J gene end by 4 bases; junction bases not matched to a gene: 9. Germline values: CDR1 SGHRS, CDR2 YFSETQ. The CDR3 runs to 16 residues. The CDR3 region has the DNA TGCGCCAGCAGCGCCGGGACAGGAGTGGGCACCGGGGAGCTGTTTTTT. This encodes CASSAGTGVGTGELFF.

V is TRBV4-2 and J is TRBJ2-1; 8 bases are shared with TRBD2. Germline lookup yields CDR1 LGHNA and CDR2 YNFKEQ. The junction had 8 bases not matched to a gene; V was cut back by 4 bases and J by 6 bases. The CDR3 spans 15 residues. Here the CDR3 reads CASSPGLAFSNEQFF. Written as DNA, the CDR3 is TGTGCCAGCAGCCCAGGACTAGCTTTTTCCAATGAGCAGTTCTTC.

As DNA, the CDR3 is TGTGCCAGCTCACCACTCGGCGGGACTGGAACCGGGGAGCTGTTTTTT. Encoded protein: CASSPLGGTGTGELFF. The chain uses TRBV18 and TRBJ2-2, with D possibly being TRBD2 (6 bases). Germline V CDR1 and CDR2: KGHSH, LQKENI. This CDR3 is 16 amino acids long. V was pared by 1 base and J by 5 bases, with 14 bases between. The whole variable domain, filled in from reference TRBV18 and TRBJ2-2, reads NAGVMQNPRHLVRRRGQEARLRCSPMKGHSHVYWYRQLPEEGLKFMVYLQKENIIDESGMPKERFSAEFPKEGPSILRIQQVVRGDSAAYFCASSPLGGTGTGELFFGEGSRLTVL.

The chain employs TRBV14 and TRBJ2-1; possible D gene TRBD2, 5 bases. V lost 0 bases to trimming and J lost 2 bases, with 20 bases between them. Germline lookup yields CDR1 SGHDN and CDR2 FVKESK. This CDR3 is 19 amino acids long. The CDR3 coding sequence is TGTGCCAGCAGCCAAGATCAGATTAAGCGGCAGATAACCTACAATGAGCAGTTCTTC. It codes for CASSQDQIKRQITYNEQFF.

The chain uses TRBV9 and TRBJ2-4; TRBD2 aligns across 9 bases. This CDR3 region has 19 residues. Germline CDR1 reads SGDLS; CDR2 reads YYNGEE. V gave up 0 bases and J gave up 1 base; unmatched junction bases: 11. CDR3 sequence (DNA): TGTGCCAGCAGCGTAGAAGGGATCGGAGCGGGAGGTGCCAAAAACATTCAGTACTTC. This codes for CASSVEGIGAGGAKNIQYF.

The V call is TRBV2, the J call TRBJ2-1; D possibly corresponds to TRBD1 (6 bases). Germline CDR1 is SNHLY and CDR2 is FYNNEI. Between the trimmed V and J ends, which lost 6 bases and 0 bases, there was a span of 18 bases. This CDR3 has 17 amino acids. The CDR3 DNA is TGTGCCAGCAGCCCAGCGGCCAGGACAGCCTCCTACAATGAGCAGTTCTTC. This codes for CASSPAARTASYNEQFF.

The count of this clone is one. This chain joins TRBV27 and TRBJ1-5, with a tentative D call TRBD1 (5 bases). The CDR3 has 16 residues. The V and J ends lost 0 bases and 1 base respectively, with 10 bases between them. The germline gives CDR1 MNHEY, CDR2 SMNVEV (reference sequence). CDR3 sequence reads: CASSLSRGKSNQPQHF. As DNA, the CDR3 is TGTGCCAGCAGTTTATCGCGGGGGAAGAGCAATCAGCCCCAGCATTTT.

The sample holds a few counts of this clone. This sample includes further DNA sequences coding for the same CDR3. The V and J genes are TRBV29-1 and TRBJ2-5; D gene uncertain. The CDR3 runs to 10 residues. Germline loops: CDR1 SQVTM, CDR2 ANQGSEA. The V gene lost 4 bases and the J gene lost 4 bases, with 4 bases spanning the gap. Written as DNA, the CDR3 is TGCAGCGTTGGGAGAGAGACCCAGTACTTC. This gives the protein CSVGRETQYF.

The gene calls are TRBV25-1 and TRBJ2-7; tentative D call: TRBD1 (5 bases). This CDR3 has 15 amino acids. The V end lost 2 bases, the J end lost 1 base, and 12 bases lay between the germline ends. Per the germline V gene, CDR1 is MGHDK and CDR2 is SYGVNS. The CDR3 bases are TGTGCCAGCAGTGAACTGAGGAGACAGTCCTACGAGCAGTACTTC. Translation gives CASSELRRQSYEQYF.

The chain has TRBV7-8 and TRBJ2-2; tentatively, D is TRBD1 (5 bases). CDR1 is SGHVS and CDR2 is FQNEAQ in the germline V gene. Trimming shortened V by 2 bases and J by 4 bases, and 23 bases separated the two germline ends. The CDR3 length is 19 residues. The CDR3 sequence: CASSLIQGGWTMGTGELFF. The CDR3 DNA is TGTGCCAGCAGCTTAATCCAGGGTGGGTGGACCATGGGCACCGGGGAGCTGTTTTTT.

The chain uses TRBV19 and TRBJ1-2; 9 nucleotides match TRBD1. The V segment lost 9 bases and the J segment 9 bases; nucleotides outside the gene matches: 11. The CDR3 consists of 13 residues. In germline, CDR1 is LNHDA, CDR2 SQIVND (reference sequence). CDR3 region: CASATGGLDSYTF. CDR3 bases: TGTGCCAGCGCGACAGGGGGACTTGATAGCTACACCTTC.